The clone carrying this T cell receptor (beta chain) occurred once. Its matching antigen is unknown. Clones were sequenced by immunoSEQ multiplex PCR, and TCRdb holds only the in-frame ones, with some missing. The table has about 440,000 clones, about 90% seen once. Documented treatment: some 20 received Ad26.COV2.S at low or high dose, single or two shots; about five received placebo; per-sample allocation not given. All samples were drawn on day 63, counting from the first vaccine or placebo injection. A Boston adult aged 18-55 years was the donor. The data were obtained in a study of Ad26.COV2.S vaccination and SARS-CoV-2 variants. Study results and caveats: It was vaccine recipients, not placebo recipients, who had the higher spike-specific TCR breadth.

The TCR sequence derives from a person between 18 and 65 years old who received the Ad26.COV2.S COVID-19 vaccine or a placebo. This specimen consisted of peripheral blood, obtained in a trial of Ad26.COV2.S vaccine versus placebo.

The CDR3 nucleotides read TGTGCCAGCAGTGTCCATACCGGGACCGAGTCCTACGAGCAGTACTTC. Protein: CASSVHTGTESYEQYF. This rearrangement joins TRBV27 to TRBJ2-7; D is tentatively TRBD1 or TRBD2 (5 bases each). The CDR3 is 16 residues long. Germline V gene lookup returns CDR1 MNHEY and CDR2 SMNVEV (reference sequence). Deletions cut 5 bases from V and 1 base from J, with 18 bases between.